The 20 T cell receptor beta chains presented below share a single source sample, sequenced in a study of T cells in Graves' hyperthyroidism and ophthalmopathy. Amplified regions were TCR beta CDR3 sequences from RNA transcripts. First-round RT-PCR targeting the TCR CDR3 was performed with the HTBI primer set. TCRdb re-called the multiplex PCR reads with MiXCR, one entry per CDR3 protein. The table shows hundreds of thousands of distinct CDR3 sequences, with approximately 25% occurring only once. The sequenced sample consisted of blood. Receptors originate from a woman in her thirties with Graves' ophthalmopathy.

This rearrangement joins TRBV5-1 to TRBJ1-1; TRBD1 matches 7 bases. V trimming: 2 bases; J trimming: 10 bases; junction bases outside the gene matches: 5. CDR3 length equals 12 residues. Germline V CDR1 and CDR2: SGHRS, YFSETQ. Here the CDR3 DNA reads TGCGCCAGCAGCTTCGACAGGGAGAGAGCTTTCTTT. Encoded protein: CASSFDRERAFF. The full variable domain, rest sourced from reference TRBV5-1 and TRBJ1-1, is KAGVTQTPRYLIKTRGQQVTLSCSPISGHRSVSWYQQTPGQGLQFLFEYFSETQRNKGNFPGRFSGRQFSNSRSEMNVSTLELGDSALYLCASSFDRERAFFGQGTRLTVV.

This clonotype appeared many times. The CDR3 DNA is TGTGCCACCGCAACTAGCAATCAGCCCCAGCATTTT. It specifies CATATSNQPQHF. The chain recombines TRBV12-3 or TRBV12-4 with TRBJ1-5; no firm D call. Trimming shortened V by 10 bases and J by 0 bases, and 7 bases separated the two germline ends. This CDR3 spans 12 amino acids.

This clonotype was seen repeatedly, ten times or more. The chain uses TRBV4-2 and TRBJ1-2; possible D gene TRBD1, 5 bases. The germline V gene encodes CDR1 LGHNA and CDR2 YNFKEQ. This CDR3 spans 14 amino acids. Trimming removed 3 bases from V and 7 bases from J, with 15 bases in between. CDR3: CASSQSEGWGGYTF. For the CDR3, the DNA is TGTGCCAGCAGCCAGTCTGAGGGGTGGGGTGGCTACACCTTC.

To note about this clonotype: This may stem from a read error, because a much larger clone lies one nucleotide away. The V and J genes are TRBV7-2 and TRBJ1-2; D gene ambiguous. Trimming took off 3 bases at V and 4 bases at J, with 3 bases between the two ends. Germline CDR1 is SGHTA and CDR2 is FQGNSA. The CDR3 is 11 amino acids. The CDR3 DNA reads TGTGCCAGCAGCTTCGCCTATGGCTACACCTTC. Translation: CASSFAYGYTF.

This clonotype was detected a few times. The gene calls are TRBV20-1 and TRBJ2-4, with D tentatively TRBD1 or TRBD2 (7 bases each). Trimming cost V 5 bases and J 5 bases, with 16 bases left between them. The CDR3 covers 14 residues. CDR1 is DFQATT and CDR2 is SNEGSKA in the germline V gene (reference sequence). The CDR3 protein is CSARHRGLQNIQYF. The CDR3 nucleotides read TGCAGTGCTCGGCACAGGGGACTACAAAACATTCAGTACTTC.

This clonotype showed up many times. This chain connects TRBV11-1 to TRBJ2-4, with 10 bases lining up with TRBD2. CDR1 is SGHAT and CDR2 is FQDESV in the germline V gene (reference sequence). The V gene end was trimmed by 3 bases and the J gene end by 7 bases; junction bases not matched to a gene: 9. The CDR3 totals 16 residues. The CDR3 spells CASSFPAGGSNNIQYF. The CDR3 bases are TGTGCCAGCAGCTTCCCAGCGGGGGGGTCTAACAACATTCAGTACTTC.

The sample holds many counts of this clonotype. The chain recombines TRBV5-1 with TRBJ2-7; either TRBD1 or TRBD2 may supply D (5 bases each). From germline, CDR1 is SGHRS and CDR2 YFSETQ. Trimming removed 0 bases from V and 7 bases from J, with 11 bases in between. The CDR3 loop spans 13 amino acids. CDR3 amino acids: CASSLGDLREQYF. DNA for the CDR3: TGCGCCAGCAGCTTGGGGGACCTAAGGGAGCAGTACTTC.

This clonotype was detected ten times or more. The V call is TRBV4-2, the J call TRBJ1-2; 9 nucleotides agree with TRBD1. The CDR3 totals 20 residues. The V and J ends lost 4 bases and 2 bases, in that order; junction bases with no gene match: 20. From germline, CDR1 is LGHNA and CDR2 YNFKEQ. In DNA form, the CDR3 reads TGTGCCAGCAGCCCGCGCATACTGTTGACCGGGACAGGGCCCAACTATGGCTACACCTTC. This encodes CASSPRILLTGTGPNYGYTF.

This clonotype was seen many times. DNA of the CDR3: TGTGCCAGCAGCTTAGGGGGGGGGATCGGTGGCTACACCTTC. The encoded protein is CASSLGGGIGGYTF. V and J are TRBV7-8 and TRBJ1-2; perhaps TRBD1 as D (5 bases). V was trimmed by 1 base and J by 7 bases, leaving 13 bases between them. Germline V lookup: CDR1 SGHVS, CDR2 FQNEAQ. The CDR3 is made up of 14 amino acids.

The V and J genes are TRBV20-1 and TRBJ2-5; D may be TRBD2 (5 bases). The V end was cut by 5 bases, the J end by 5 bases, with 6 bases between. The CDR3 is 10 residues long. Germline assignment: CDR1 DFQATT and CDR2 SNEGSKA (reference sequence). The CDR3 reads CSAWEETQYF. The CDR3 DNA follows: TGCAGTGCTTGGGAGGAGACCCAGTACTTC.

This clonotype was counted once. V is TRBV29-1 and J is TRBJ1-1; 8 nucleotides match TRBD1. Germline V CDR1 and CDR2: SQVTM, ANQGSEA. The CDR3 covers 13 residues. Losses at the gene ends were 1 base for V and 8 bases for J; bases not matched to a gene: 6. CDR3 bases: TGCAGCGTTGAAGGGGCCTACAGGGGGGAAGCTTTCTTT. Amino acids: CSVEGAYRGEAFF.

This chain connects TRBV7-3 to TRBJ2-7, with D possibly TRBD1 on 5 matching bases. The length of the CDR3 is 15 residues. Per germline, CDR1 SGHTA and CDR2 FQGTGA. V was clipped by 5 bases and J by 2 bases, with 16 bases between them. The DNA for the CDR3 is TGTGCCAGCAGCGCCTCAACAGGAGAGCCCTACGAGCAGTACTTC. Translating it yields CASSASTGEPYEQYF.

This clonotype was recorded at least ten times. The chain employs TRBV6-1 and TRBJ1-2; TRBD1 might be the D (5 bases). The CDR3 loop spans 15 amino acids. V was cut by 1 base and J by 3 bases, with 12 bases left in between. CDR1 MNHNS and CDR2 SASEGT come from the germline V gene. CDR3 nucleotides: TGTGCCAGCAGTGAAGAATGGGGGGTCGACTATGGCTACACCTTC. This translates into CASSEEWGVDYGYTF.

In the case of this clonotype: The missing conserved phenylalanine or tryptophan at the end of this CDR3 makes a read error likely. CDR3 bases: TGCAGTGCGCACCGAGCACAGTCCTCCTACGAGCAGTACTCC. Its translation: CSAHRAQSSYEQYS. The V and J genes are TRBV20-1 and TRBJ2-7; D is uncertain. Germline loops: CDR1 DFQATT, CDR2 SNEGSKA (reference sequence). Trimming removed 6 bases at V and 0 bases at J, with 15 bases between. The CDR3 length is 14 residues.

V usage is TRBV13 and J usage is TRBJ2-5; D is uncertain. CDR3 length: 15 residues. The germline CDR1 and CDR2 sequences are PRHDT and FYEKMQ (reference sequence). The V and J ends lost 4 bases and 1 base respectively, with 13 bases between them. Here the CDR3 reads CASSSPKLAQETQYF. The CDR3 bases are TGTGCCAGCAGCTCCCCTAAATTGGCCCAAGAGACCCAGTACTTC.

The chain employs TRBV28 and TRBJ2-7; D tentatively reads TRBD1 or TRBD2 (5 bases each). With 7 bases removed from V and 3 bases from J, the gap between germline ends came to 16 bases. Germline CDR1 MDHEN, CDR2 SYDVKM. The CDR3 extends over 14 amino acids. The CDR3 protein is CASKLGTLGYEQYF. CDR3 DNA sequence: TGTGCCAGCAAACTCGGGACCCTAGGCTACGAGCAGTACTTC.

This clonotype has at least ten counts. The chain carries TRBV6-1 and TRBJ1-2; no clear D. Germline CDR1 MNHNS, CDR2 SASEGT. The ends were cut back, 2 bases at V and 8 bases at J, with 12 bases in the middle. There are 13 residues in the CDR3. The CDR3 loop reads CASSEQEGIGYTF. The CDR3 DNA sequence: TGTGCCAGCAGTGAACAGGAGGGCATCGGCTACACCTTC.

This clonotype was detected many times. V is TRBV20-1 and J is TRBJ2-7; possibly TRBD1 for D (6 bases). Trimming shortened V by 3 bases and J by 6 bases, and 18 bases separated the two germline ends. The germline V gene has CDR1 DFQATT and CDR2 SNEGSKA (reference sequence). This CDR3 is 14 amino acids long. In nucleotides, the CDR3 is TGCAGTGCTAGTAAAGACTTGACAGGCCCCGAGCAGTACTTC. It codes for CSASKDLTGPEQYF.

This clonotype was detected ten times or more. This chain joins TRBV28 and TRBJ2-7; D remains ambiguous. Germline V CDR1 and CDR2: MDHEN, SYDVKM. This CDR3 contains 12 residues. V was clipped by 3 bases and J by 4 bases, with 7 bases between them. CDR3 DNA sequence: TGTGCCAGCAGTTTCATAGGGTACGAGCAGTACTTC. Protein: CASSFIGYEQYF.

There are many counts of this clonotype. The V call is TRBV27, the J call TRBJ1-5; maybe TRBD1 (6 bases). V lost 7 bases and J 7 bases, leaving 17 bases between the germline ends. The CDR3 contains 14 residues. Germline assignment: CDR1 MNHEY and CDR2 SMNVEV (reference sequence). The CDR3 bases are TGTGCCAGCAAGTTTTTGGGGGGCGGCCAGCCCCAGCATTTT. Translating it yields CASKFLGGGQPQHF.